This is a list of T cell receptor beta chains from one sample in a study of blood T cell repertoires in COVID-19. Method: immunoSEQ multiplex PCR; TCRdb's copy keeps in-frame clones and lacks some. The sample comprises around 68,000 clones, about 81% of which are singletons, and 9.2% rests with the top ten. Sequencing was done on a sample of peripheral blood. These receptors all come from a human donor in a cohort sampled during active COVID-19. Each CDR3 is given with its conserved first and last residue. The D gene is left open where the match is weak. Where a row states a size, it is once, few, many or the class of an expanded clone; other rows omit it.

D gene: TRBD2
J gene: TRBJ2-7
clone size: .
V gene: TRBV6-2/TRBV6-3
CDR3 length: 12
CDR3 protein: CASSYVGGEQYF
CDR3 DNA: TGTGCCAGCAGTTACGTCGGGGGGGAGCAGTACTTC

D gene: .
J gene: TRBJ2-7
clone size: .
V gene: TRBV4-1
CDR3 length: 14
CDR3 protein: CASRHTDSSYEQYF
CDR3 DNA: TGCGCCAGCAGGCATACTGACAGTTCCTACGAGCAGTACTTC

D gene: .
J gene: TRBJ2-2
clone size: .
V gene: TRBV5-1
CDR3 length: 13
CDR3 protein: CASSRTNTGELFF
CDR3 DNA: TGCGCCAGCAGCCGTACGAACACCGGGGAGCTGTTTTTT

D gene: .
J gene: TRBJ1-2
clone size: .
V gene: TRBV18
CDR3 length: 15
CDR3 protein: CASSPRQASPGGYTF
CDR3 DNA: TGTGCCAGCTCACCACGACAGGCCTCTCCGGGGGGCTACACCTTC

D gene: TRBD1
J gene: TRBJ1-5
clone size: .
V gene: TRBV7-8
CDR3 length: 15
CDR3 protein: CASSAGGISNQPQHF
CDR3 DNA: TGTGCCAGCAGCGCAGGGGGGATTAGCAATCAGCCCCAGCATTTT

D gene: TRBD2
J gene: TRBJ2-1
clone size: .
V gene: TRBV19
CDR3 length: 13
CDR3 protein: CASSGTSLYEQFF
CDR3 DNA: TGTGCCAGCTCCGGGACTAGTCTATATGAGCAGTTCTTC

D gene: TRBD2
J gene: TRBJ2-1
clone size: .
V gene: TRBV6-6
CDR3 length: 13
CDR3 protein: CASMSSGYNEQFF
CDR3 DNA: TGTGCCAGCATGTCTAGCGGGTACAATGAGCAGTTCTTC

D gene: .
J gene: TRBJ2-4
clone size: .
V gene: TRBV28
CDR3 length: 14
CDR3 protein: CASRFSLAKNIQYF
CDR3 DNA: TGTGCCAGCAGATTTTCCCTAGCCAAAAACATTCAGTACTTC

D gene: .
J gene: TRBJ1-2
clone size: .
V gene: TRBV19
CDR3 length: 13
CDR3 protein: CASSDRTSYGYTF
CDR3 DNA: TGTGCCAGTAGCGACAGGACCTCCTATGGCTACACCTTC

D gene: .
J gene: TRBJ2-7
clone size: .
V gene: TRBV7-9
CDR3 length: 14
CDR3 protein: CASSLEQQAYEQYF
CDR3 DNA: TGTGCCAGCAGCTTGGAACAACAGGCCTACGAGCAGTACTTC

D gene: TRBD2
J gene: TRBJ2-7
clone size: .
V gene: TRBV27
CDR3 length: 16
CDR3 protein: CASSFSRLAGAYEQYF
CDR3 DNA: TGTGCCAGCAGTTTTTCCAGACTAGCGGGCGCCTACGAGCAGTACTTC

D gene: .
J gene: TRBJ1-2
clone size: few
V gene: TRBV5-1
CDR3 length: 14
CDR3 protein: CASSSRGTNYGYTF
CDR3 DNA: TGCGCCAGCAGCTCCCGGGGTACTAACTATGGCTACACCTTC

D gene: TRBD1
J gene: TRBJ2-1
clone size: few
V gene: TRBV19
CDR3 length: 13
CDR3 protein: CASRGTGRNEQFF
CDR3 DNA: TGTGCCAGTAGGGGGACAGGGAGGAATGAGCAGTTCTTC

D gene: TRBD1
J gene: TRBJ2-5
clone size: .
V gene: TRBV24-1
CDR3 length: 13
CDR3 protein: CATSQGVPETQYF
CDR3 DNA: TGTGCCACCAGCCAGGGGGTCCCAGAGACCCAGTACTTC

D gene: .
J gene: TRBJ1-6
clone size: .
V gene: TRBV4-3
CDR3 length: 17
CDR3 protein: CASSQDGVAGGDSPLHF
CDR3 DNA: TGCGCCAGCAGCCAAGATGGGGTGGCGGGGGGAGATTCACCCCTCCACTTT

D gene: TRBD2
J gene: TRBJ2-5
clone size: .
V gene: TRBV9
CDR3 length: 17
CDR3 protein: CASSVGLAGLYQETQYF
CDR3 DNA: TGTGCCAGCAGCGTAGGGCTAGCGGGCCTGTACCAAGAGACCCAGTACTTC

D gene: .
J gene: TRBJ1-4
clone size: .
V gene: TRBV28
CDR3 length: 14
CDR3 protein: CATLSGEEDEKLFF
CDR3 DNA: TGTGCCACACTGTCGGGGGAGGAAGATGAAAAACTGTTTTTT

D gene: TRBD1
J gene: TRBJ1-5
clone size: .
V gene: TRBV6-2/TRBV6-3
CDR3 length: 15
CDR3 protein: CASSGQQGGNQPQHF
CDR3 DNA: TGTGCCAGCAGTGGACAACAGGGGGGAAATCAGCCCCAGCATTTT

D gene: TRBD1
J gene: TRBJ2-7
clone size: once
V gene: TRBV7-2
CDR3 length: 17
CDR3 protein: CASSPYSTGTSSYEQYF
CDR3 DNA: TGTGCCAGCAGCCCGTATTCGACAGGGACCAGCTCCTACGAGCAGTACTTC

D gene: .
J gene: TRBJ2-7
clone size: once
V gene: TRBV4-2
CDR3 length: 15
CDR3 protein: CASSDGLLGAYEQYF
CDR3 DNA: TGTGCCAGCAGCGATGGCCTACTGGGCGCCTACGAGCAGTACTTC

D gene: TRBD1
J gene: TRBJ2-7
clone size: .
V gene: TRBV6-2/TRBV6-3
CDR3 length: 15
CDR3 protein: CASSSGQVSSYEQYF
CDR3 DNA: TGTGCCAGCAGTTCCGGACAGGTGAGCTCCTACGAGCAGTACTTC

D gene: TRBD2
J gene: TRBJ2-7
clone size: .
V gene: TRBV28
CDR3 length: 16
CDR3 protein: CASSLPNAGRGYEQYF
CDR3 DNA: TGTGCCAGCAGTTTACCAAACGCGGGGAGGGGTTACGAGCAGTACTTC

D gene: TRBD2
J gene: TRBJ2-3
clone size: .
V gene: TRBV7-6
CDR3 length: 18
CDR3 protein: CASSSSLGVAGDTDTQYF
CDR3 DNA: TGTGCCAGCAGCTCTTCCTTGGGAGTAGCGGGTGACACAGATACGCAGTATTTT

D gene: TRBD2
J gene: TRBJ2-5
clone size: .
V gene: TRBV7-2
CDR3 length: 15
CDR3 protein: CASSLDGGGGETQYF
CDR3 DNA: TGTGCCAGCAGCTTAGACGGCGGGGGGGGAGAGACCCAGTACTTC

D gene: .
J gene: TRBJ1-2
clone size: .
V gene: TRBV7-2
CDR3 length: 12
CDR3 protein: CASSSQGSGYTF
CDR3 DNA: TGTGCCAGCAGCTCACAGGGATCGGGCTACACCTTC

D gene: TRBD2
J gene: TRBJ2-1
clone size: .
V gene: TRBV24-1
CDR3 length: 16
CDR3 protein: CATSDLPSGSDNEQFF
CDR3 DNA: TGTGCCACCAGTGATTTGCCTAGCGGGAGTGACAATGAGCAGTTCTTC

D gene: .
J gene: TRBJ2-3
clone size: .
V gene: TRBV4-2
CDR3 length: 15
CDR3 protein: CASSREETSTDTQYF
CDR3 DNA: TGTGCCAGCAGCCGGGAGGAAACTAGCACAGATACGCAGTATTTT

D gene: TRBD2
J gene: TRBJ2-1
clone size: .
V gene: TRBV11-2
CDR3 length: 17
CDR3 protein: CASSLGGLAGGSREQFF
CDR3 DNA: TGTGCCAGCAGCTTAGGGGGACTAGCGGGAGGGTCCAGGGAGCAGTTCTTC

D gene: TRBD2
J gene: TRBJ2-2
clone size: .
V gene: TRBV28
CDR3 length: 19
CDR3 protein: CASSFTSGRAVLNTGELFF
CDR3 DNA: TGTGCCAGCAGTTTTACTAGCGGGAGGGCCGTTCTGAACACCGGGGAGCTGTTTTTT

D gene: TRBD1
J gene: TRBJ1-2
clone size: few
V gene: TRBV4-1
CDR3 length: 15
CDR3 protein: CASSQDAQGGYGYTF
CDR3 DNA: TGCGCCAGCAGCCAAGATGCCCAGGGGGGCTATGGCTACACCTTC

D gene: .
J gene: TRBJ1-1
clone size: .
V gene: TRBV29-1
CDR3 length: 12
CDR3 protein: CSVGSVNTEAFF
CDR3 DNA: TGCAGCGTTGGTTCGGTGAACACTGAAGCTTTCTTT

D gene: TRBD2
J gene: TRBJ2-5
clone size: .
V gene: TRBV28
CDR3 length: 13
CDR3 protein: CASRGGGPETQYF
CDR3 DNA: TGTGCCAGCAGGGGGGGAGGGCCGGAGACCCAGTACTTC